One and the same sample provided the 13 T cell receptor beta chains below, sequenced in a study of blood T cell repertoires in COVID-19. Produced via immunoSEQ multiplex PCR; TCRdb's table is partial and in-frame only. Of 300,000 to 450,000 clones listed, approximately 90% are singletons. Sequencing was done on a sample of PBMCs or T cells enriched from blood (not recorded which). The receptors derive from a woman aged 18 to 35 who had recovered from COVID-19.

The chain joins TRBV6-1 to TRBJ2-2; D not resolved. Per the germline V gene, CDR1 is MNHNS and CDR2 is SASEGT. V was cut by 1 base and J by 5 bases, with 8 bases left in between. The length of the CDR3 is 14 residues. CDR3 nucleotide sequence: TGTGCCAGCAGTGAAGGGAGAGAGACCGGGGAGCTGTTTTTT. Translating it yields CASSEGRETGELFF.

The rearrangement uses TRBV10-1 and TRBJ1-6; D is undetermined. Trimming cost V 6 bases and J 7 bases, with 10 bases left between them. This CDR3 contains 13 residues. Germline-derived CDR1 and CDR2 are WNHNN and SYGVQD (reference sequence). As DNA, the CDR3 is TGCGCCAGCAGCACCGGGTCGAATTCACCCCTCCACTTT. It codes for CASSTGSNSPLHF.

The V and J genes are TRBV7-9 and TRBJ2-5, with 10 bases matching TRBD1. J lost 0 bases, V lost 5 bases, and 6 bases had no gene match. The CDR3 extends over 16 amino acids. Per the germline V gene, CDR1 is SEHNR and CDR2 is FQNEAQ (reference sequence). DNA for the CDR3: TGTGCCAGCAGCCCGGCGGACAGGGGGTACCAAGAGACCCAGTACTTC. Translation gives CASSPADRGYQETQYF.

This clone was picked up one time. Mismatch with germline at one junction end may stem from a read error. J is TRBJ1-6 and V is TRBV10-3; D unresolved. CDR3 length: 14 amino acids. Germline assignment: CDR1 ENHRY and CDR2 SYGVKD. DNA for the CDR3: TGTGCCATCAGAGAGTACAGCGGTGGTTCACCCCTCCACTTT. It is translated as CAIREYSGGSPLHF.

This chain connects TRBV25-1 to TRBJ1-1; a possible D gene is TRBD1 (5 bases). This CDR3 comprises 14 residues. Between the trimmed V and J ends, which lost 6 bases and 7 bases, there was a span of 18 bases. Germline assignment: CDR1 MGHDK and CDR2 SYGVNS. As DNA, the CDR3 is TGTGCCAGCAGGCCAGGGTTATTCAACGATGAAGCTTTCTTT. As protein: CASRPGLFNDEAFF.

The chain combines TRBV30 with TRBJ1-5; possibly TRBD1 for D (5 bases). The germline V gene has CDR1 GTSNPN and CDR2 SVGIG (reference sequence). This CDR3 is 15 amino acids long. V lost 0 bases, J lost 3 bases, and 12 bases lay in between. In DNA form, the CDR3 reads TGTGCCTGGAGTGTTGACATCAGGGCCAATCAGCCCCAGCATTTT. This translates into CAWSVDIRANQPQHF.

The chain employs TRBV12-3 or TRBV12-4 and TRBJ2-7, with D tentatively TRBD1 (5 bases). Trimming shortened V by 3 bases and J by 1 base, and 7 bases separated the two germline ends. The CDR3 has 13 amino acids. The CDR3 protein is CASSFGHSYEQYF. The CDR3 nucleotides are TGTGCCAGCAGTTTTGGACATTCCTACGAGCAGTACTTC.

The genes are TRBV10-3 and TRBJ1-4, with 7 bases matching TRBD1. Germline V gene data show CDR1 as ENHRY and CDR2 as SYGVKD. Trimming cost V 4 bases and J 4 bases; bases outside gene matches: 12. The CDR3 runs to 17 residues. The CDR3 DNA reads as TGTGCCATCAGTGCCTCGGAAGGGGGCATACTTAATGAAAAACTGTTTTTT. This gives the protein CAISASEGGILNEKLFF.

The chain employs TRBV6-5 and TRBJ2-3; possible D gene TRBD1, 5 bases. The CDR3 loop spans 14 amino acids. V was trimmed by 2 bases and J by 4 bases, leaving 10 bases between them. The germline V gene encodes CDR1 MNHEY and CDR2 SVGAGI. The chain's CDR3 is CASSYSQGPDTQYF. CDR3 bases: TGTGCCAGCAGTTACAGCCAGGGCCCAGATACGCAGTATTTT.

The J gene is TRBJ2-2, the V gene TRBV9, with a weak D call TRBD1 (6 bases). Germline V gives CDR1 SGDLS, CDR2 YYNGEE. This CDR3 has 16 residues. The V and J ends lost 6 bases and 3 bases respectively, with 18 bases between them. The CDR3 nucleotides read TGTGCCAGCACCCCCGGGAACAGGGCCGACACCGGGGAGCTGTTTTTT. This gives the protein CASTPGNRADTGELFF.

This chain connects TRBV7-9 to TRBJ1-1; D possibly corresponds to TRBD1 (6 bases). The germline CDR1 and CDR2 sequences are SEHNR and FQNEAQ (reference sequence). Trimming took 1 base from V and 1 from J, leaving 10 bases between them. This CDR3 is built from 15 residues. This chain's CDR3 is CASSLVGQPNTEAFF. The DNA of the CDR3 is TGTGCCAGCAGCTTAGTCGGACAGCCGAACACTGAAGCTTTCTTT.

The CDR3 DNA sequence: TGTGCCAGCAGCCAAGATTTACAGACAGGGGGAGTTGAAAAACTGTTTTTT. Translated: CASSQDLQTGGVEKLFF. This chain connects TRBV4-2 to TRBJ1-4; 9 positions agree with TRBD1. Germline values: CDR1 LGHNA, CDR2 YNFKEQ. Trimming cost V 0 bases and J 7 bases; bases outside gene matches: 9. This CDR3 comprises 17 residues.

This chain connects TRBV14 to TRBJ2-3; D remains unclear. The V end lost 4 bases, the J end lost 4 bases, and 6 bases lay between the germline ends. CDR3 length: 12 residues. Germline-derived CDR1 and CDR2 are SGHDN and FVKESK. The chain's CDR3 is CASSRSSDTQYF. The CDR3 coding sequence is TGTGCCAGCAGCCGGAGTTCAGATACGCAGTATTTT.